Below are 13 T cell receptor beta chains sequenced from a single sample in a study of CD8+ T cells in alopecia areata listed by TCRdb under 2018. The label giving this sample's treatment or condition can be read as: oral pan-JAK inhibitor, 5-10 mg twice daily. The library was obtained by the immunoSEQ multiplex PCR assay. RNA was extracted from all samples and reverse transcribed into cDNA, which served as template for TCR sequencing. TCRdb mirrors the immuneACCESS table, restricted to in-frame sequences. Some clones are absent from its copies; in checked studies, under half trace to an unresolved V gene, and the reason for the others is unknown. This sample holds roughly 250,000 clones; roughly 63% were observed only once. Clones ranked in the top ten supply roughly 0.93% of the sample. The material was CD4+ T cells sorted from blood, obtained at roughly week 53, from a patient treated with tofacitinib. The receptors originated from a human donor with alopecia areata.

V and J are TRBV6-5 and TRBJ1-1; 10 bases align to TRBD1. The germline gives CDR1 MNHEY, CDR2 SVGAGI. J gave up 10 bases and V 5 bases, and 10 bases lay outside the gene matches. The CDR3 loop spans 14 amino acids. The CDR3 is CASSRSGTGDRAFF. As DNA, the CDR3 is TGTGCCAGCAGTCGTTCCGGGACAGGGGATCGAGCTTTCTTT.

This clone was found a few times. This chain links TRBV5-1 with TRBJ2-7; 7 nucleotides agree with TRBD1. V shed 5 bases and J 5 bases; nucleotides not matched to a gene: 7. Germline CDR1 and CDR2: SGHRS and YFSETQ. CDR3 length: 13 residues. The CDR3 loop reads CASRRIGTDEQYF. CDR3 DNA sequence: TGCGCCAGCAGGAGGATCGGGACAGACGAGCAGTACTTC.

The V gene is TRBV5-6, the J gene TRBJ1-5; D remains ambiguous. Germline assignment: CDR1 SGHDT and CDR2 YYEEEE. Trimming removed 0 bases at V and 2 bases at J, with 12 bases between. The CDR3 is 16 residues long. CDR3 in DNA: TGTGCCAGCAGCTTGGATGGAGAATTGGGCAATCAGCCCCAGCATTTT. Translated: CASSLDGELGNQPQHF.

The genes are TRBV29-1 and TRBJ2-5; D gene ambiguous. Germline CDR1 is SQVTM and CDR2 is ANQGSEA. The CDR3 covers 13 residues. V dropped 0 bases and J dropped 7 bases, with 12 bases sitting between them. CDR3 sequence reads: CSVEERNTRTQYF. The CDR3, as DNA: TGCAGCGTTGAAGAAAGGAACACGAGGACCCAGTACTTC.

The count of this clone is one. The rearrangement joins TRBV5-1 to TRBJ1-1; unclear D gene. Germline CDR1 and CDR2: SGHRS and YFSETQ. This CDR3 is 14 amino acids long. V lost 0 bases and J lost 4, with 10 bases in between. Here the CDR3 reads CASSLAGTLTEAFF. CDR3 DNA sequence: TGCGCCAGCAGCTTGGCTGGCACCCTCACTGAAGCTTTCTTT.

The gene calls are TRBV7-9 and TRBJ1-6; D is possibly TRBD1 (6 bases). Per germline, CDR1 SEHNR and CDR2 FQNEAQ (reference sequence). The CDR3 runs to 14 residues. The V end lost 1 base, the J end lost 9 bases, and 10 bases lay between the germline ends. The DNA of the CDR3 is TGTGCCAGCAGCTTAGTACAGGGCGGTTCACCCCTCCACTTT. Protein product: CASSLVQGGSPLHF.

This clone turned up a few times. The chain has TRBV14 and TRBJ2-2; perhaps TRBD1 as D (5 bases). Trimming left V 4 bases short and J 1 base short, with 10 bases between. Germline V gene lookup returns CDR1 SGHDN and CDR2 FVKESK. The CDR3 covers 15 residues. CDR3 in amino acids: CASSRLTGNTGELFF. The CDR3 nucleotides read TGTGCCAGCAGCCGCCTAACAGGGAACACCGGGGAGCTGTTTTTT.

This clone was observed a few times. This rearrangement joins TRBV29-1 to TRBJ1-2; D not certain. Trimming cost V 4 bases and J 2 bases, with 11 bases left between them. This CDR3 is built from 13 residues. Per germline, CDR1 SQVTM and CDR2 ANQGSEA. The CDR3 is CSVATGRNYGYTF. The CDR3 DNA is TGCAGCGTTGCCACGGGAAGAAACTATGGCTACACCTTC.

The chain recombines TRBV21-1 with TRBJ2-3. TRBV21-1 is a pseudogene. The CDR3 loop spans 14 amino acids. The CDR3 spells CASSNLDSTDTQYF. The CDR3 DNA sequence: TGTGCCAGCAGCAATTTGGACAGCACAGATACGCAGTATTTT.

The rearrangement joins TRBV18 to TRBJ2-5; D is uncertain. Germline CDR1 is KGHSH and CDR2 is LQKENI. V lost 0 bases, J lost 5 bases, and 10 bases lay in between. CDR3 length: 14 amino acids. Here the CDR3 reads CASSPPPGYETQYF. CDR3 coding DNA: TGTGCCAGCTCACCACCGCCGGGTTATGAGACCCAGTACTTC.

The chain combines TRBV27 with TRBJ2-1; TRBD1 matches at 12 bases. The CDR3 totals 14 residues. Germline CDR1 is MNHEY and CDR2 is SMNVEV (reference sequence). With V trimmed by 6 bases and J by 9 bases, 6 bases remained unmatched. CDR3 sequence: CASRGQGALREQFF. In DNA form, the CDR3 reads TGTGCCAGCAGGGGACAGGGGGCTTTGCGTGAGCAGTTCTTC.

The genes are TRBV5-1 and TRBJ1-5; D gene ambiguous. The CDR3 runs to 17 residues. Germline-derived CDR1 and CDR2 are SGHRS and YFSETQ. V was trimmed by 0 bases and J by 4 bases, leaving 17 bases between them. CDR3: CASSLVSPTIGNQPQHF. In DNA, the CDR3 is TGCGCCAGCAGCTTGGTGTCCCCTACGATTGGGAATCAGCCCCAGCATTTT.

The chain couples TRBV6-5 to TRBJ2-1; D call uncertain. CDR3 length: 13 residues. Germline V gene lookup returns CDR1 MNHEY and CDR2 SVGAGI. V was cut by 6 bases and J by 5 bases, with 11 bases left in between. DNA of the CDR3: TGTGCCAGCAGAGACCGGAGCAACAATGAGCAGTTCTTC. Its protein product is CASRDRSNNEQFF.